The rows below give T cell receptor beta chains drawn from one sample of a study of blood T cell repertoires in COVID-19. Clones were sequenced by immunoSEQ multiplex PCR, and TCRdb holds only the in-frame ones, with some missing. The table includes around 26,000 clones, 87% detected once. What was sequenced was peripheral blood. The receptors stem from a human donor with active COVID-19. The donor label of this sample is uncertain. Each CDR3 is given with its conserved first and last residue. Each record gives: clone size, D gene, J gene, V gene, CDR3 DNA, CDR3 protein. The D gene is left open where the match is weak. Clone sizes are given selectively: once, few, many, or a class where the clone is expanded.

>NA|NA|TRBJ2-1|TRBV12-3/TRBV12-4
TGTGCCAGCAGTTTAGGGGGGCTCAATGAGCAGTTCTTC
CASSLGGLNEQFF
>NA|NA|TRBJ2-5|TRBV5-6
TGTGCCAGCAGCTTGGTTCAACAAGAGACCCAGTACTTC
CASSLVQQETQYF
>few|NA|TRBJ1-3|TRBV6-5
TGTGCCAGCAGCCTAGGTAGTGGAATTGGAAACACCATATATTTT
CASSLGSGIGNTIYF
>once|NA|TRBJ2-2|TRBV27
TGTGCCAGCAGTCCCGACAGGCCCGGGGAGCTGTTTTTT
CASSPDRPGELFF
>few|TRBD2|TRBJ2-4|TRBV4-3
TGCGCCAGCAGCCAAGCACTAGCGGGAGTTACCAAAAACATTCAGTACTTC
CASSQALAGVTKNIQYF
>NA|NA|TRBJ1-1|TRBV19
TGTGCCAGTAGTAGGAGTATGAACACTGAAGCTTTCTTT
CASSRSMNTEAFF
>NA|TRBD2|TRBJ2-3|TRBV7-9
TGTGCCAGCAGACAGGGGACTAGCGGCCTCACAGATACGCAGTATTTT
CASRQGTSGLTDTQYF
>medium-sized|TRBD2|TRBJ2-1|TRBV6-5
TGTGCCAGCAGTCCCGGACTAGCGGGAGGTCAGTTCTTC
CASSPGLAGGQFF
>NA|TRBD1|TRBJ2-2|TRBV5-4
TGTGCCAGCAGCTTCGACAGGGGGTCCGGGGAGCTGTTTTTT
CASSFDRGSGELFF
>NA|TRBD2|TRBJ2-1|TRBV15
TGTGCCACCAGCAGAGATAACTGGACTAGTTCCAATGAGCAGTTCTTC
CATSRDNWTSSNEQFF
>NA|TRBD2|TRBJ2-5|TRBV7-8
TGTGCCAGCAGCTTCGGGACTAAAGAGACCCAGTACTTC
CASSFGTKETQYF
>NA|TRBD1|TRBJ2-2|TRBV29-1
TGCAGCGTTGGCGGACAGGCGGTAACCGGGGAGCTGTTTTTT
CSVGGQAVTGELFF
>once|NA|TRBJ2-5|TRBV28
TGTGCCAGCAGCTATCGGGAGTACCAAGAGACCCAGTACTTC
CASSYREYQETQYF
>NA|NA|TRBJ2-2|TRBV7-2
TGTGCCAGCAGCCCCCAAGGAGGTGGCACCGGGGAGCTGTTTTTT
CASSPQGGGTGELFF
>NA|NA|TRBJ2-7|TRBV11-3
TGTGCCAGCAGCTTAGATCTGCAACAGATCGGCTACGAGCAGTACTTC
CASSLDLQQIGYEQYF
>NA|NA|TRBJ1-2|TRBV2
TGTGCCACCCAAGCACTCTATGGCTACACCTTC
CATQALYGYTF
>NA|TRBD2|TRBJ2-7|TRBV11-3
TGTGCCAGCAGCGAAACGGGAGGAAAGATCTACGAGCAGTACTTC
CASSETGGKIYEQYF
>NA|TRBD2|TRBJ2-2|TRBV10-3
TGTGCCATCAGTGATCTAGCGGATAACACCGGGGAGCTGTTTTTT
CAISDLADNTGELFF
>NA|NA|TRBJ1-1|TRBV19
TGTGCCAGTAGTACTAACAGACTGAACACTGAAGCTTTCTTT
CASSTNRLNTEAFF
>NA|TRBD1|TRBJ2-7|TRBV11-2
TGTGCCAGCAGCGGTGGACAGGGGGCACCCTACGAGCAGTACTTC
CASSGGQGAPYEQYF
>NA|TRBD2|TRBJ2-1|TRBV7-3
TGTGCCAGCAGCCCACGGACTAGCGAATACAATGAGCAGTTCTTC
CASSPRTSEYNEQFF
>NA|NA|TRBJ2-1|TRBV10-3
TGTGCCATCGGAATGGACAACTTCAATGAGCAGTTCTTC
CAIGMDNFNEQFF
>NA|NA|TRBJ2-2|TRBV10-3
TGTGCCACCCAGGCAATGGGTTCGGCGGGGACCGGGGAGCTGTTTTTT
CATQAMGSAGTGELFF
>NA|NA|TRBJ2-7|TRBV3-1/TRBV3-2
TGTGCCAGCAGCCGCGGGCGGGGGCTAACCTACGAGCAGTACTTC
CASSRGRGLTYEQYF
>NA|TRBD1|TRBJ2-7|TRBV11-3
TGTGCCAGCAGCTTGCGGACAGGGTACTACGAGCAGTACTTC
CASSLRTGYYEQYF
>NA|NA|TRBJ2-5|TRBV29-1
TGCAGCGTTGAGGGGTGGGGCGAGACCCAGTACTTC
CSVEGWGETQYF
>once|NA|TRBJ1-5|TRBV2
TGTGCCAGCAGTGCAGGCGGGTGGAGGCCCCAGCATTTT
CASSAGGWRPQHF
>NA|TRBD2|TRBJ2-1|TRBV7-2
TGTGCCAGCAGCTTAAGCCCCAGGGCTAGCGGGAGTGGGAATGAGCAGTTCTTC
CASSLSPRASGSGNEQFF
>NA|NA|TRBJ1-5|TRBV2
TGTGCCAGCAAGATGGGACTAAGTCAGCCCCAGCATTTT
CASKMGLSQPQHF
>NA|NA|TRBJ2-1|TRBV15
TGTGCCACCTCGGGGGTTAGCTCCTACAATGAGCAGTTCTTC
CATSGVSSYNEQFF
>NA|NA|TRBJ1-1|TRBV6-5
TGTGCCAGCAGTTACGCAGGGACTGAAGCTTTCTTT
CASSYAGTEAFF
>NA|NA|TRBJ2-6|TRBV6-1
TGTGCCAGCAGTGAGTCTCTTCCTGGGGCCAACGTCCTGACTTTC
CASSESLPGANVLTF
>NA|NA|TRBJ2-7|TRBV21-1
TGTGCCAGCAGCGCAAAAACTTTACTGCGGGGCCACGAGCAGTACTTC
CASSAKTLLRGHEQYF
>once|TRBD1|TRBJ2-1|TRBV24-1
TGTGCCACCAGTGATTGGGGACAGGGACCCTACAATGAGCAGTTCTTC
CATSDWGQGPYNEQFF
>NA|NA|TRBJ2-7|TRBV7-2
TGTGCCAGCAGCCTTACAGGAGCTTACGAGCAGTACTTC
CASSLTGAYEQYF
>once|NA|TRBJ2-1|TRBV27
TGTGCCAGCAGTTCGACAGCCAGGAACTCCTACAATGAGCAGTTCTTC
CASSSTARNSYNEQFF
>NA|NA|TRBJ2-3|TRBV19
TGTGCCAGTAGTCCCTTTCAGGGAAGCACAGATACGCAGTATTTT
CASSPFQGSTDTQYF
>NA|TRBD1|TRBJ2-7|TRBV4-1
TGCGCCAGCAGCACATCCGGGACAGGCTCCTACGAGCAGTACTTC
CASSTSGTGSYEQYF
>NA|NA|TRBJ2-1|TRBV4-2
TGTGCCAGCAGCCAAGATTGGAGTAGCTCCTACAATGAGCAGTTCTTC
CASSQDWSSSYNEQFF